The 4 T cell receptor beta chains below all came from one sample that was sequenced in a study of T cell changes during pregnancy in multiple sclerosis. Sequencing was performed with immunoSEQ multiplex PCR; in TCRdb, only in-frame clones are kept and a portion is missing. The sample lists about 26,000 clones; nearly 90% were seen once. The sequences come from CD8+ T cells from peripheral blood mononuclear cells, collected in the second trimester of pregnancy. These receptors were taken from a female donor with multiple sclerosis, enrolled in a pregnancy study.

The chain uses TRBV7-8 and TRBJ2-2; D may be TRBD2 (5 bases). This CDR3 comprises 15 residues. V was shortened by 2 bases and J by 5 bases, with 12 bases between the two germline ends. From germline, CDR1 is SGHVS and CDR2 FQNEAQ. The CDR3 spells CASSLMGTSTGELFF. The CDR3 coding sequence is TGTGCCAGCAGCTTAATGGGAACTAGTACCGGGGAGCTGTTTTTT.

The chain carries TRBV29-1 and TRBJ2-5; 8 bases fit TRBD2. The CDR3 spans 14 residues. V gave up 3 bases and J gave up 1 base; unmatched junction bases: 4. CDR1 SQVTM and CDR2 ANQGSEA come from the germline V gene. The CDR3 is CSVDPGLGQETQYF. CDR3 nucleotide sequence: TGCAGCGTTGATCCGGGACTAGGCCAAGAGACCCAGTACTTC. Full variable domain (remainder filled in from reference TRBV29-1 and TRBJ2-5): SAVISQKPSRDICQRGTSLTIQCQVDSQVTMMFWYRQQPGQSLTLIATANQGSEATYESGFVIDKFPISRPNLTFSTLTVSNMSPEDSSIYLCSVDPGLGQETQYFGPGTRLLVL.

The chain couples TRBV5-1 to TRBJ1-2; D might be TRBD1 (5 bases). The CDR3 runs 17 residues. CDR1 and CDR2 (germline): SGHRS, YFSETQ. The V end was cut by 4 bases, the J end by 0 bases, with 19 bases between. The CDR3 coding sequence is TGCGCCAGCAGCCTAAGGGGCGGTGGGGCGACTAACTATGGCTACACCTTC. It encodes CASSLRGGGATNYGYTF.

The rearrangement uses TRBV7-9 and TRBJ2-7; 10 bases are a match to TRBD1. The CDR3 covers 15 residues. Germline V gives CDR1 SEHNR, CDR2 FQNEAQ (reference sequence). J lost 2 bases, V lost 5 bases, and 6 bases had no gene match. The CDR3 coding sequence is TGTGCCAGCAGCCCCCGGGACAGGGGAACCTACGAGCAGTACTTC. It translates to CASSPRDRGTYEQYF.